Listed below are T cell receptor beta chains from one sample, sequenced in a study of blood T cells in healthy people across ages. TCRdb itself ran the 5' RACE reads through MiXCR, one entry per CDR3 protein. The data hold hundreds of thousands of distinct CDR3 sequences, with under 45% observed a single time. The sequencing input was blood. These receptor sequences come from a man in his sixties in good health. The CDR3 runs from the conserved cysteine through the conserved F or W. A D gene is named only where the DNA matches it firmly. Clone size appears in some rows only: once, few, many, or a class for an expanded clone.

j_gene	d_gene	abundance	v_gene	CDR3aa	CDR3nt
TRBJ2-5	TRBD2	NA	TRBV7-2	CASRGGYNEQYF	TGTGCCAGCAGGGGGGGGTACAATGAGCAGTACTTC
TRBJ2-5	TRBD2	NA	TRBV6-2/TRBV6-3	CATLAGGPQETQYF	TGTGCCACCTTAGCGGGGGGGCCCCAAGAGACCCAGTACTTC
TRBJ2-7	NA	NA	TRBV20-1	CSASPSHNEQYF	TGCAGTGCTAGTCCCAGCCACAATGAGCAGTACTTC
TRBJ2-7	NA	NA	TRBV7-3	CASSLGAAPSYEQYF	TGTGCCAGCAGCTTAGGAGCAGCGCCTTCCTACGAGCAGTACTTC
TRBJ2-7	NA	NA	TRBV11-2	CASSLSELFSYEQYF	TGTGCCAGCAGCTTGTCAGAATTATTTTCCTACGAGCAGTACTTC
TRBJ1-2	NA	few	TRBV5-1	CASSLGEDGYTF	TGTGCCAGCAGCCTCGGGGAAGATGGCTACACCTTC
TRBJ2-5	TRBD1	NA	TRBV14	CASSRQVPGQLFQETQYF	TGTGCCAGCAGCCGACAAGTACCGGGACAGCTTTTCCAAGAGACCCAGTACTTC
TRBJ2-7	NA	many	TRBV11-1	CASSLSSATYEQYF	TGTGCCAGCAGCTTAAGTTCAGCTACCTACGAGCAGTACTTC
TRBJ1-2	NA	many	TRBV29-1	CSVGGYGYTF	TGCAGCGTTGGGGGTTATGGCTACACCTTC
TRBJ1-2	NA	NA	TRBV4-2	CASSQDLLQGHGYTF	TGTGCCAGCAGCCAAGATCTGTTACAGGGCCATGGCTACACCTTC
TRBJ2-7	NA	NA	TRBV20-1	CSARSRVDYEQYF	TGCAGTGCTAGGAGTAGGGTAGACTACGAGCAGTACTTC
TRBJ2-6	NA	NA	TRBV7-9	CASSRIPSGVNVPTF	TGTGCCAGCAGCCGGATCCCCTCTGGGGTCAACGTCCCGACTTTC
TRBJ2-7	NA	NA	TRBV7-9	CASSVRDPAYEQYF	TGTGCCAGCAGCGTTCGGGACCCAGCCTACGAGCAGTACTTC
TRBJ2-1	TRBD2	once	TRBV15	CATSKAGSSYNEQFF	TGTGCCACCAGCAAAGCGGGGAGCTCCTACAATGAGCAGTTCTTC
TRBJ1-2	NA	NA	TRBV6-5	CASSANQGRYGYTF	TGTGCCAGCAGTGCAAATCAGGGTCGCTATGGCTACACCTTC
TRBJ2-7	NA	NA	TRBV7-9	CASSFHQGTYEQYF	TGTGCCAGCAGCTTTCACCAGGGGACCTACGAGCAGTACTTC
TRBJ2-5	TRBD1	NA	TRBV12-3/TRBV12-4	CASREQGKVETQYF	TGTGCCAGCAGAGAACAGGGGAAGGTTGAGACCCAGTACTTC
TRBJ2-6	TRBD1	many	TRBV7-2	CASSWGQLNPSGANVLTF	TGTGCCAGCAGCTGGGGACAGCTAAACCCCTCTGGGGCCAACGTCCTGACTTTC
TRBJ2-7	NA	NA	TRBV6-2/TRBV6-3	CATKVGGSSYEQYF	TGTGCCACCAAAGTCGGAGGGAGCTCCTACGAGCAGTACTTC
TRBJ2-5	NA	few	TRBV20-1	CSARPGPRGETQYF	TGCAGTGCGCGACCGGGACCGCGGGGTGAGACCCAGTACTTC
TRBJ1-4	NA	few	TRBV29-1	CSIRDGNEKLFF	TGCAGCATCCGGGACGGTAATGAAAAACTGTTTTTT
TRBJ2-5	NA	NA	TRBV20-1	CSASELLLPPGETQYF	TGCAGTGCTAGCGAACTTTTACTGCCCCCCGGGGAGACCCAGTACTTC
TRBJ2-1	NA	once	TRBV4-1	CASSQVLLGQHNEQFF	TGCGCCAGCAGCCAAGTTTTGCTAGGACAGCACAATGAGCAGTTCTTC
TRBJ2-3	TRBD2	NA	TRBV20-1	CSTQAGVITDTQYF	TGCAGTACCCAAGCGGGAGTTATTACAGATACGCAGTATTTT
TRBJ2-7	TRBD1	many	TRBV7-2	CASSPGQGGYEQYF	TGTGCCAGCAGCCCCGGACAGGGTGGCTACGAGCAGTACTTC
TRBJ2-5	NA	once	TRBV2	CASKGGTQYF	TGTGCCAGCAAAGGAGGAACCCAGTACTTC
TRBJ2-7	TRBD1	NA	TRBV7-9	CASGAHGQGPYEQYF	TGTGCCAGCGGGGCCCACGGACAGGGCCCCTACGAGCAGTACTTC
TRBJ1-1	TRBD1	NA	TRBV6-5	CASSYGRGQAVTEAFF	TGTGCCAGCAGTTACGGCCGGGGACAGGCGGTCACCGAAGCTTTCTTT
TRBJ2-7	NA	NA	TRBV6-1	CASSEYGTRKSYEQYF	TGTGCCAGCAGTGAATATGGGACAAGAAAGTCCTACGAGCAGTACTTC
TRBJ2-1	NA	NA	TRBV5-5	CASTSTGRMGNEQFF	TGTGCCAGCACCTCAACAGGACGGATGGGGAATGAGCAGTTCTTC
TRBJ2-6	NA	NA	TRBV20-1	CSARRFSGRGNLLTSGANVLTF	TGCAGTGCTAGGAGATTTTCCGGTCGTGGCAATCTTCTAACTTCTGGGGCCAACGTCCTGACTTTC
TRBJ1-2	TRBD1	NA	TRBV20-1	CSASPPGQGAGGYIF	TGCAGTGCTAGCCCTCCGGGACAGGGGGCGGGTGGCTACATCTTC
TRBJ1-1	NA	NA	TRBV11-3	CASRSGGVRSTEAFF	TGTGCCAGTCGGAGTGGTGGGGTGCGTAGCACTGAAGCTTTCTTT
TRBJ2-3	TRBD1	NA	TRBV5-6	CASSLGQGANTQYF	TGTGCCAGCAGCTTGGGACAGGGGGCGAATACGCAGTATTTT
TRBJ2-5	TRBD2	NA	TRBV6-2/TRBV6-3	CASSLVSGGNQETQYF	TGTGCCAGCAGCCTTGTTAGCGGGGGGAACCAAGAGACCCAGTACTTC
TRBJ2-7	NA	NA	TRBV27	CASRVNPYEQYF	TGTGCCAGCCGGGTCAATCCCTACGAGCAGTACTTC
TRBJ2-3	TRBD1	NA	TRBV9	CASSVSGTASTDTQYF	TGTGCCAGCAGCGTATCCGGGACAGCTAGCACAGATACGCAGTATTTT